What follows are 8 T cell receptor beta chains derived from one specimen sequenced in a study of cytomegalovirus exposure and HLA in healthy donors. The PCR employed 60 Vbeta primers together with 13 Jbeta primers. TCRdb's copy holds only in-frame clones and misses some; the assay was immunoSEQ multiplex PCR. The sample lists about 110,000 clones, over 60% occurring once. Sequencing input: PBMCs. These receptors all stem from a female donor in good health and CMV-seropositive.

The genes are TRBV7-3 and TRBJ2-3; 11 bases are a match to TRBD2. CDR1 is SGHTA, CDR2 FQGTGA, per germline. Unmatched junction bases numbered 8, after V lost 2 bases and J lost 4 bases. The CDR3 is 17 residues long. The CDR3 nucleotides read TGTGCCAGCAGCTTATGGGCGACTAGCGGGACGGCAGATACGCAGTATTTT. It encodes CASSLWATSGTADTQYF.

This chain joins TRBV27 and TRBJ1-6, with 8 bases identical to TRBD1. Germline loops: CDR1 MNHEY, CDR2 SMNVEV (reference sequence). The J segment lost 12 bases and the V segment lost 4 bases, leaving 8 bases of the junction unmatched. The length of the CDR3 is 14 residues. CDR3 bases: TGTGCCAGCAGTTCCGACAGGGGTCGGGGACCCCTCCACTTT. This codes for CASSSDRGRGPLHF.

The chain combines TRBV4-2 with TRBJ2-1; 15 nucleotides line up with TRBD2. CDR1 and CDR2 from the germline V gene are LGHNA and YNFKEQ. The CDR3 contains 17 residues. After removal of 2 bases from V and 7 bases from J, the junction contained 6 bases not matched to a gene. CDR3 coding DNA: TGTGCCAGCAGCCAACCCTCCGGGACTAGCGGGGGGAATGAGCAGTTCTTC. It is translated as CASSQPSGTSGGNEQFF.

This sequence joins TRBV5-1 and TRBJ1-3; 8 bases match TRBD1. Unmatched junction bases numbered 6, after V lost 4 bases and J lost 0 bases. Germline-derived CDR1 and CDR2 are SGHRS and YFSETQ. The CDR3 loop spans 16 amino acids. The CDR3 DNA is TGCGCCAGCAGCACTGGACAGGGCAACTCTGGAAACACCATATATTTT. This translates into CASSTGQGNSGNTIYF. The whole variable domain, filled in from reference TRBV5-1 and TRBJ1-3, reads KAGVTQTPRYLIKTRGQQVTLSCSPISGHRSVSWYQQTPGQGLQFLFEYFSETQRNKGNFPGRFSGRQFSNSRSEMNVSTLELGDSALYLCASSTGQGNSGNTIYFGEGSWLTVV.

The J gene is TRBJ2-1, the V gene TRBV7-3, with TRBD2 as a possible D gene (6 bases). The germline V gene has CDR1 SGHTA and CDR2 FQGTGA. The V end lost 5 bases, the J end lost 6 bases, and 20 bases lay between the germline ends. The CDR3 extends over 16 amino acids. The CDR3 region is CASSKFPGLSPNEQFF. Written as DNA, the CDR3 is TGTGCCAGCAGCAAATTCCCGGGACTGAGTCCCAATGAGCAGTTCTTC.

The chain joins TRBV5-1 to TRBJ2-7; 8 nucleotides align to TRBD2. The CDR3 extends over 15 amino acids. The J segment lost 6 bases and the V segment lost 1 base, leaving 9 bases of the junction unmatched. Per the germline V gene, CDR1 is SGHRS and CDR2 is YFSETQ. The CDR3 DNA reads TGCGCCAGCAGCTTGCGAGCGGGGGCCCCCTCCGAGCAGTACTTC. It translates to CASSLRAGAPSEQYF.

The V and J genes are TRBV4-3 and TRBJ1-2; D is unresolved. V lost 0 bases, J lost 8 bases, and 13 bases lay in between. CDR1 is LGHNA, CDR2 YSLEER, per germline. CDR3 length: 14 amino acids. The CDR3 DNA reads TGCGCCAGCAGCCAAGATCCGAGGGCGCGGGGCTACACCTTC. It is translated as CASSQDPRARGYTF.

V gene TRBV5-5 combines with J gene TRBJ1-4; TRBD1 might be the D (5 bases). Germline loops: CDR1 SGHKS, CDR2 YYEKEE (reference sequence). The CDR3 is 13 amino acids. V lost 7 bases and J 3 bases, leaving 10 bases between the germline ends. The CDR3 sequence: CASAQGPNEKLFF. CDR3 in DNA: TGTGCCAGCGCGCAGGGTCCTAATGAAAAACTGTTTTTT.